This T cell receptor beta chain was recorded in a study of cytomegalovirus exposure and HLA in healthy donors. Study-level results: Per a later analysis, roughly 17,000 TCR beta sequences showed association with HLA alleles at 0.05 false discovery rate. A highly shared variant cluster was judged a likely technical artifact.

The PCR contained 60 Vbeta and 13 Jbeta primers. Using immunoSEQ multiplex PCR, the repertoire was profiled, and TCRdb retains in-frame clones only, with some absent. The sample contains about 200,000 clones, roughly 79% of which appear only once. Remarks on this clone: Its antigen is still unknown.

The sequencing input was PBMCs. This sequence was found in a man aged 25 to 45 in good health and CMV-seronegative.

CDR3 sequence: CASSAEPYTYEQYF. In DNA form, the CDR3 reads TGTGCCAGCAGCGCTGAACCCTATACCTACGAGCAGTACTTC. J is TRBJ2-7 and V is TRBV9, with D hard to call. The germline V and J ends were trimmed by 3 bases and 2 bases, with 12 bases remaining between them. The germline V gene has CDR1 SGDLS and CDR2 YYNGEE. This CDR3 has 14 residues.